This T cell receptor beta chain appears in the sequencing data of a study of cytomegalovirus exposure and HLA in healthy donors. Study results and caveats: The authors later found HLA-associated TCR beta chains more clonally expanded than equally common others. Common viral pathogens seemed, in a later analysis, to connect with several of the most significant clusters.

The CDR3 spans 15 residues. Germline V CDR1 and CDR2: SGHNT, YYREEE (reference sequence). V lost 0 bases and J 0 bases, leaving 9 bases between the germline ends. This clone was seen once. No antigen is known for it. Use of 60 Vbeta and 13 Jbeta primers characterized the PCR. The method was immunoSEQ multiplex PCR; TCRdb's version includes in-frame clones alone and lacks a portion of them. This table holds about 120,000 clones, roughly 70% found once. The receptor's source is a woman between 45 and 60 years old in good health and CMV-seropositive. The V and J genes are TRBV5-4 and TRBJ1-2; a possible D gene is TRBD1 (5 bases). The sequencing sample was made of PBMCs. The CDR3 coding sequence is TGTGCCAGCAGCTTGGGGCAGGGAACTAACTATGGCTACACCTTC. Amino acid sequence: CASSLGQGTNYGYTF.